This T cell receptor (beta chain) was recorded in a study of response to subunit inactivated influenza vaccine. This clonotype was observed a few times. Its cognate antigen is unknown. Trimming left V 6 bases short and J 4 bases short, with 20 bases between. Germline lookup yields CDR1 DFQATT and CDR2 SNEGSKA (reference sequence). CDR3 size: 15 residues. A single record per CDR3 protein comes from TCRdb applying MiXCR to the RT-PCR reads. The sample yields about 650,000 distinct CDR3 sequences, less than 20% seen once. Study-wide results and limits: Researchers suggested that each seasonal influenza vaccination recruits few new T cells.

The gene calls are TRBV20-1 and TRBJ2-3; tentatively, D is TRBD2 (6 bases). Sequenced here: PBMCs from blood, sampled 11 to 12 days after vaccination. This TCR was recovered from a man between 50 and 59 years old who received an inactivated influenza vaccine. The CDR3 reads CSALRGPTSADTQYF. The CDR3 DNA reads as TGCAGTGCCCTGCGGGGCCCAACCTCGGCAGATACGCAGTATTTT.